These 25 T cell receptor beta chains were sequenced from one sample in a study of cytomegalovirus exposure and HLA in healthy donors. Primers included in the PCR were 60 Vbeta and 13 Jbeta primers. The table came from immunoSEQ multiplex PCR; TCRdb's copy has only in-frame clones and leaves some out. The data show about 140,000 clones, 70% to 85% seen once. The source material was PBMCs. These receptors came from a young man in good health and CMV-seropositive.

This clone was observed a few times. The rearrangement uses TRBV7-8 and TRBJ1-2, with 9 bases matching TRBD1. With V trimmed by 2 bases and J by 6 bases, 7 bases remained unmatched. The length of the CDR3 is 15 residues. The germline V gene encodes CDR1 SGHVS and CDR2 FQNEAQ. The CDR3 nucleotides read TGTGCCAGCAGCTTAACTCGCGGGACAGGGAATGGCTACACCTTC. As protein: CASSLTRGTGNGYTF. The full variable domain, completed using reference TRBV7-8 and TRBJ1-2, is GAGVSQSPRYKVAKRGQDVALRCDPISGHVSLFWYQQALGQGPEFLTYFQNEAQLDKSGLPSDRFFAERPEGSVSTLKIQRTQQEDSAVYLCASSLTRGTGNGYTFGSGTRLTVV.

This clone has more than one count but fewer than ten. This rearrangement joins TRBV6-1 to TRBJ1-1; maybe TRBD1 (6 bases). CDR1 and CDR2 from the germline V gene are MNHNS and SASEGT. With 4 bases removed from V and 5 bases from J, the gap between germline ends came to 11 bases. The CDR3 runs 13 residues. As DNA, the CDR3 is TGTGCCAGCAGTGGGCCCGACAGGACTGAAGCTTTCTTT. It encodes CASSGPDRTEAFF.

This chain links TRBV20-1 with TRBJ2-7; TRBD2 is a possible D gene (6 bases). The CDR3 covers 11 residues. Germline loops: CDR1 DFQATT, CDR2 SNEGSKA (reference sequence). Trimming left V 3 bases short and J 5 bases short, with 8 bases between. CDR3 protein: CSARWGDEQYF. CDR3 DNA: TGCAGTGCTAGGTGGGGGGACGAGCAGTACTTC.

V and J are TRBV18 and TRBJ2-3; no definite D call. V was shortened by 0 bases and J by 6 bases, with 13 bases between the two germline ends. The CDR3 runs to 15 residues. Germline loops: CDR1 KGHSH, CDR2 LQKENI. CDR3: CASSPPSLEADTQYF. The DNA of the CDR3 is TGTGCCAGCTCACCACCGTCGTTAGAGGCTGATACGCAGTATTTT.

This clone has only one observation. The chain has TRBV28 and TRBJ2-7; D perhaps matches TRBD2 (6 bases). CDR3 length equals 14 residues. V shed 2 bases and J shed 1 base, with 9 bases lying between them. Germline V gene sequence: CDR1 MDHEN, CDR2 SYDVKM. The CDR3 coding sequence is TGTGCCAGCAGTTTAGCGGGGAGATCCTACGAGCAGTACTTC. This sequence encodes CASSLAGRSYEQYF.

The CDR3, as DNA: TGTGCCAGCAGCGTAGATGGAGGGGCGGGGGGCTACACCTTC. It yields the protein CASSVDGGAGGYTF. V gene TRBV9 combines with J gene TRBJ1-2; TRBD1 is a possible D gene (5 bases). CDR1 is SGDLS, CDR2 YYNGEE, per germline. CDR3 length: 14 residues. V shed 0 bases and J shed 8 bases, with 14 bases lying between them.

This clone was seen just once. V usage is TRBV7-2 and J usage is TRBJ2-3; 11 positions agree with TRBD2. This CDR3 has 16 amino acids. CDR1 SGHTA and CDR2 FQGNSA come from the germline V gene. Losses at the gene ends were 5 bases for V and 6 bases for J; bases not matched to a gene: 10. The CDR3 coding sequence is TGTGCCAGCAGCCCCTCCTTAGCGGGGGGGCGTGATACGCAGTATTTT. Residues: CASSPSLAGGRDTQYF. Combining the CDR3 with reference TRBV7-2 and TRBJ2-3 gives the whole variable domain GAGVSQSPSNKVTEKGKDVELRCDPISGHTALYWYRQSLGQGLEFLIYFQGNSAPDKSGLPSDRFSAERTGGSVSTLTIQRTQQEDSAVYLCASSPSLAGGRDTQYFGPGTRLTVL.

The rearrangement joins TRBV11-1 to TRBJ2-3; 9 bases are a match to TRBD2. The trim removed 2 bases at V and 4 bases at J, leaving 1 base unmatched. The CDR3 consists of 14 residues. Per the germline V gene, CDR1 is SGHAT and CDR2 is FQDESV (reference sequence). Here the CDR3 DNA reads TGTGCCAGCAGCTTACAGCGGGAGGCAGATACGCAGTATTTT. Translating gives CASSLQREADTQYF.

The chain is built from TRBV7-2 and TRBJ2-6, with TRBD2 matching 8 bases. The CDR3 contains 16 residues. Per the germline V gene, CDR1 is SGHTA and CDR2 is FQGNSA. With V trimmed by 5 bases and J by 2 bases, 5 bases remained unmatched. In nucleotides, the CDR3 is TGTGCCAGCAGCCCTCGGGGGGGCACTGGGGCCAACGTCCTGACTTTC. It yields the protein CASSPRGGTGANVLTF.

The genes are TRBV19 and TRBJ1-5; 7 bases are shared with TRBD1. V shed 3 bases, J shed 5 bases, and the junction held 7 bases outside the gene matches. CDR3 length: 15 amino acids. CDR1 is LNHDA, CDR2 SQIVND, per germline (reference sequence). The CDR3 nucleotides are TGTGCCAGTAGTATGTGGCAGGGGGTCGATCAGCCCCAGCATTTT. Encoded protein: CASSMWQGVDQPQHF.

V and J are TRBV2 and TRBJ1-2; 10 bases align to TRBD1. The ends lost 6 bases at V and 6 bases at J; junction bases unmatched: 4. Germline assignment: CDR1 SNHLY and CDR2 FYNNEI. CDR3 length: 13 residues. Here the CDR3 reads CASSRTGGDGYTF. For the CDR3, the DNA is TGTGCCAGCAGCCGGACAGGGGGAGATGGCTACACCTTC. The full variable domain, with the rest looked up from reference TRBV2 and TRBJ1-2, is EPEVTQTPSHQVTQMGQEVILRCVPISNHLYFYWYRQILGQKVEFLVSFYNNEISEKSEIFDDQFSVERPDGSNFTLKIRSTKLEDSAMYFCASSRTGGDGYTFGSGTRLTVV.

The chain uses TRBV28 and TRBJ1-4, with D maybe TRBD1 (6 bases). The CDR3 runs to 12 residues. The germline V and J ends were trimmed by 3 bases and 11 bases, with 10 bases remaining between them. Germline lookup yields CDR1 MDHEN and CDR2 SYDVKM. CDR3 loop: CASSLAGVKLFF. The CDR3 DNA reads TGTGCCAGCAGTTTGGCAGGGGTGAAACTGTTTTTT.

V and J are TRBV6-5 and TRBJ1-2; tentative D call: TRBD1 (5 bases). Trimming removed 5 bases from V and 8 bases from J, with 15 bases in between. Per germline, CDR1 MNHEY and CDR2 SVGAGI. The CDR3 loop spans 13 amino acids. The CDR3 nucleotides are TGTGCCAGCAGTCCCCGGACACGGAGCGGCTACACCTTC. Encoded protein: CASSPRTRSGYTF.

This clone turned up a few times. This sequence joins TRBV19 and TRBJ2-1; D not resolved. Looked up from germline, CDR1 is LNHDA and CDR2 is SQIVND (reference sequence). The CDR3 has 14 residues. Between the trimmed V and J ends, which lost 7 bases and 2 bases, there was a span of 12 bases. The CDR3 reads CASTETSPYNEQFF. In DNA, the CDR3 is TGTGCCAGTACGGAGACTTCCCCCTACAATGAGCAGTTCTTC.

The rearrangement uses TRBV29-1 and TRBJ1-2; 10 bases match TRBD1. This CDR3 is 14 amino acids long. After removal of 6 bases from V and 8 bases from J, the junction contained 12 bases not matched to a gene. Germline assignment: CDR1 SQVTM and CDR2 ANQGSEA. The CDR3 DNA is TGCAGCGTAGACCTCGGGACAGGGGTCTCGGGCTACACCTTC. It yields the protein CSVDLGTGVSGYTF.

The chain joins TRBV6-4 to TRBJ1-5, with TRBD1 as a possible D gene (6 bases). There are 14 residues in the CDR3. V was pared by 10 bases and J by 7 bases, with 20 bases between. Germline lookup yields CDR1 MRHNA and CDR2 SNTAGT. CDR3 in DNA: TGTGCCAAGATAGATTACAGGGTAGGGCAGCCCCAGCATTTT. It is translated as CAKIDYRVGQPQHF.

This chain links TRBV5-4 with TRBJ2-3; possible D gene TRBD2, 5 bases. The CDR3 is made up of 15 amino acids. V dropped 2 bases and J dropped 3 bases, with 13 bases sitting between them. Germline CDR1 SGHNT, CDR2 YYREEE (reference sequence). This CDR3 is CASSFSSSGTDTQYF. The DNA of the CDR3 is TGTGCCAGCAGCTTTAGTAGCTCGGGGACAGATACGCAGTATTTT.

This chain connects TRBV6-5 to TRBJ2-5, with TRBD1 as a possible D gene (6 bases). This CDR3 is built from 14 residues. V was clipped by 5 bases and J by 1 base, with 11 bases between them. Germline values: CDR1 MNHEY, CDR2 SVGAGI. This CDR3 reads CASSLTGTQETQYF. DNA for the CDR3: TGTGCCAGCAGTCTGACAGGTACCCAAGAGACCCAGTACTTC.

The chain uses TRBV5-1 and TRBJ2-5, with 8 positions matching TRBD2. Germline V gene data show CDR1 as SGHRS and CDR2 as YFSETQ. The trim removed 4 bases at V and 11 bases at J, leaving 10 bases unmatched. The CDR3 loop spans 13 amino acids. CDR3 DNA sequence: TGCGCCAGCAGCCTATCCCTCGGGGGGGAGCAGTACTTC. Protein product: CASSLSLGGEQYF.

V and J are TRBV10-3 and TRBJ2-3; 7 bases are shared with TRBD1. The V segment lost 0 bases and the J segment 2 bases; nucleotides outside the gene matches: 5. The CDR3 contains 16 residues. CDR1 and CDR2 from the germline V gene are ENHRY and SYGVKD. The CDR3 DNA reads TGTGCCATCAGTGAGTCTGGGGGACAGTCCACAGATACGCAGTATTTT. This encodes CAISESGGQSTDTQYF.

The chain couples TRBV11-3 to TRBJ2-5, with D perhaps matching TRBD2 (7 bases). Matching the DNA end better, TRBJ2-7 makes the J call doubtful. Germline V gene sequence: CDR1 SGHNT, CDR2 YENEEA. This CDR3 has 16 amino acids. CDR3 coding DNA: TGTGCCAGCAGCGGGGGGGCCCGGGGGCATAGGGACGAGCAGTACTTC. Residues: CASSGGARGHRDEQYF.

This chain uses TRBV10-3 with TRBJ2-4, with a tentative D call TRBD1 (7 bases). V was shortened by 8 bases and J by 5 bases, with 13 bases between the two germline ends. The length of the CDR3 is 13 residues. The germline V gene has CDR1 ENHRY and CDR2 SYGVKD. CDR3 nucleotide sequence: TGTGCCATCGGCGGGACAGTCGAAAACATTCAGTACTTC. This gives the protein CAIGGTVENIQYF.

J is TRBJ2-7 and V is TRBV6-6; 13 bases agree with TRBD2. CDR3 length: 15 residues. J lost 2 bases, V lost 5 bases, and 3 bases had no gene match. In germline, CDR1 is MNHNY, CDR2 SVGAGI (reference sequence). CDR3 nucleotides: TGTGCCAGCAGTGTACTAGCGGGGGGGACCTACGAGCAGTACTTC. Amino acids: CASSVLAGGTYEQYF.

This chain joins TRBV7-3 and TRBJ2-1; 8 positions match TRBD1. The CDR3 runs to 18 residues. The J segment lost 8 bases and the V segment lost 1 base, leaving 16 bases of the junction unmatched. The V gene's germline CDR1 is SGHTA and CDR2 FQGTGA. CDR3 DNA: TGTGCCAGCAGCTTAAGAACAGGGGGTGGAAGAGGGAAGGATGAGCAGTTCTTC. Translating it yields CASSLRTGGGRGKDEQFF.

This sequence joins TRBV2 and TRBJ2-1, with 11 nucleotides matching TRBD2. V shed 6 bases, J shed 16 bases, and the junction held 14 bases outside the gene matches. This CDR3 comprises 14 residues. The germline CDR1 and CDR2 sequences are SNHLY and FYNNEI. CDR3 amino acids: CASSLRLAGGQEFF. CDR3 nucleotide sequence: TGTGCCAGCAGCCTGAGGTTAGCGGGGGGGCAAGAATTCTTC.